These T cell receptor beta chains were read from a single sample in a study of graft-versus-host responses after intestinal transplantation. TCRdb's table, derived via immunoSEQ multiplex PCR, lists solely in-frame clones and lacks some. Counted here are 74,000 or so clones, around 93% occurring once; the ten biggest clones make up roughly 0.72%. The material sequenced was PBMCs, taken 98 days after intestinal transplantation. The origin of the receptors is a human patient who received an intestinal transplant, so some T cells may come from the graft donor. The CDR3 runs from the conserved cysteine through the conserved F or W. Each record gives: D gene, V gene, J gene, clone size, CDR3 DNA, CDR3 protein. A D gene is named only where the DNA matches it firmly. Clone size appears in some rows only: once, few, many, or a class for an expanded clone.

D gene: TRBD1; V gene: TRBV5-1; J gene: TRBJ2-1; clone size: NA; CDR3 DNA: TGCGCCAGCAGCCGGGACAGCCGCTCCTACAATGAGCAGTTCTTC; CDR3 protein: CASSRDSRSYNEQFF
D gene: NA; V gene: TRBV15; J gene: TRBJ1-5; clone size: NA; CDR3 DNA: TGTGCCACCAGCAGAGATCGCAGTCAGCCCCAGCATTTT; CDR3 protein: CATSRDRSQPQHF
D gene: NA; V gene: TRBV11-2; J gene: TRBJ2-3; clone size: NA; CDR3 DNA: TGTGCCAGCAGCTTAGAGGGGGCGACAGATACGCAGTATTTT; CDR3 protein: CASSLEGATDTQYF
D gene: NA; V gene: TRBV4-1; J gene: TRBJ2-1; clone size: NA; CDR3 DNA: TGCGCCAGCAGCCAAGGGGTAGCGAGCGGGTCCAGGAATGAGCAGTTCTTC; CDR3 protein: CASSQGVASGSRNEQFF
D gene: NA; V gene: TRBV19; J gene: TRBJ1-1; clone size: NA; CDR3 DNA: TGTGCCAGTAGTATAGTCCCTCAGGGGAACACTGAAGCTTTCTTT; CDR3 protein: CASSIVPQGNTEAFF
D gene: TRBD1; V gene: TRBV15; J gene: TRBJ1-2; clone size: NA; CDR3 DNA: TGTGCCACCAGCGAGCCGGGGGGGACAGGCGCGAACTATGGCTACACCTTC; CDR3 protein: CATSEPGGTGANYGYTF
D gene: NA; V gene: TRBV7-9; J gene: TRBJ2-7; clone size: NA; CDR3 DNA: TGTGCCAGCAGCCCCAGGCAGGCAGGAGGTGAGCAGTACTTC; CDR3 protein: CASSPRQAGGEQYF
D gene: TRBD1; V gene: TRBV13; J gene: TRBJ1-5; clone size: once; CDR3 DNA: TGTGCCAGCAGCTTAGGAACAGGGGGGAATCAGCCCCAGCATTTT; CDR3 protein: CASSLGTGGNQPQHF
D gene: NA; V gene: TRBV20-1; J gene: TRBJ2-7; clone size: NA; CDR3 DNA: TGCAGTGCTAGAGATGCCCACGAGCAGTACTTC; CDR3 protein: CSARDAHEQYF
D gene: NA; V gene: TRBV6-5; J gene: TRBJ1-2; clone size: NA; CDR3 DNA: TGTGCCAGCAGTTACGATCGGGCCGGCTACACCTTC; CDR3 protein: CASSYDRAGYTF
D gene: TRBD2; V gene: TRBV29-1; J gene: TRBJ2-1; clone size: NA; CDR3 DNA: TGCAGCGTTGCGGGGGGACTAGCGGACTACAATGAGCAGTTCTTC; CDR3 protein: CSVAGGLADYNEQFF
D gene: NA; V gene: TRBV12-2; J gene: TRBJ1-5; clone size: once; CDR3 DNA: TGTGCAAGTCGACTCCCCGTGGGGGGGGCTCTGAGCAATCAGCCCCAGCATTTT; CDR3 protein: CASRLPVGGALSNQPQHF
D gene: NA; V gene: TRBV5-6; J gene: TRBJ2-1; clone size: once; CDR3 DNA: TGTGCCAGCAGCTTGATTACGCGGAGCTCAGGCTCCTACAATGAGCAGTTCTTC; CDR3 protein: CASSLITRSSGSYNEQFF
D gene: NA; V gene: TRBV28; J gene: TRBJ1-5; clone size: NA; CDR3 DNA: TGTGCCAGCAGTTTATCAGGGACCCGTATGGCCCAGCATTTT; CDR3 protein: CASSLSGTRMAQHF
D gene: NA; V gene: TRBV14; J gene: TRBJ1-2; clone size: NA; CDR3 DNA: TGTGCCAGCAGCCAAGGGACCGGCAGCTATGGCTACACCTTC; CDR3 protein: CASSQGTGSYGYTF
D gene: TRBD1; V gene: TRBV7-2; J gene: TRBJ1-1; clone size: NA; CDR3 DNA: TGTGCCAGCAGCCCTTTGAGGGGGCGGTCTGAAGCTTTCTTT; CDR3 protein: CASSPLRGRSEAFF
D gene: NA; V gene: TRBV19; J gene: TRBJ2-7; clone size: NA; CDR3 DNA: TGTGCCAGTAGTATATCAGGGTACGACGAGCAGTACTTC; CDR3 protein: CASSISGYDEQYF
D gene: TRBD1; V gene: TRBV5-4; J gene: TRBJ1-1; clone size: once; CDR3 DNA: TGTGCCAGCAGCTTTTCGACAGGGACGAACACTGAAGCTTTCTTT; CDR3 protein: CASSFSTGTNTEAFF
D gene: TRBD2; V gene: TRBV28; J gene: TRBJ2-5; clone size: NA; CDR3 DNA: TGTGCCAGCAGTTTCGAGCGGGAGGTCCCTGCGGACCAGTACTTC; CDR3 protein: CASSFEREVPADQYF
D gene: TRBD2; V gene: TRBV10-1; J gene: TRBJ2-7; clone size: NA; CDR3 DNA: TGCGCCAGCAGTGAGTCCTCGACTAGCTTTGATGAGCAGTACTTC; CDR3 protein: CASSESSTSFDEQYF
D gene: NA; V gene: TRBV25-1; J gene: TRBJ2-1; clone size: NA; CDR3 DNA: TGTGCCAGCAGTCGCTCATACCTCCTTCCCTACAATGAGCAGTTCTTC; CDR3 protein: CASSRSYLLPYNEQFF
D gene: TRBD1; V gene: TRBV28; J gene: TRBJ2-4; clone size: NA; CDR3 DNA: TGTGCCAGCAGTCATCCTCAGGGGGCGGGGGCCAAAAACATTCAGTACTTC; CDR3 protein: CASSHPQGAGAKNIQYF
D gene: TRBD1; V gene: TRBV5-1; J gene: TRBJ2-7; clone size: NA; CDR3 DNA: TGCGCCAGCAGCTTGACACAGGGGTCCTTGACCCCGAGTCACGAGCAGTACTTC; CDR3 protein: CASSLTQGSLTPSHEQYF
D gene: NA; V gene: TRBV7-6; J gene: TRBJ1-4; clone size: once; CDR3 DNA: TGTGCCAGCAGCCCAGGGGCAACTAATGAAAAACTGTTTTTT; CDR3 protein: CASSPGATNEKLFF
D gene: TRBD2; V gene: TRBV7-2; J gene: TRBJ2-1; clone size: NA; CDR3 DNA: TGTGCCAGCAGCCCTCGGACTAGTCACAATGAGCAGTTCTTC; CDR3 protein: CASSPRTSHNEQFF
D gene: TRBD1; V gene: TRBV5-1; J gene: TRBJ2-3; clone size: NA; CDR3 DNA: TGCGCCAGCAGCCCCCGGGACAGGGCAGGGGATACGCAGTATTTT; CDR3 protein: CASSPRDRAGDTQYF
D gene: TRBD1; V gene: TRBV28; J gene: TRBJ1-2; clone size: NA; CDR3 DNA: TGTGCCAGCAGTCCACAGGGGGCAGGCTATGGCTACACCTTC; CDR3 protein: CASSPQGAGYGYTF
D gene: NA; V gene: TRBV7-2; J gene: TRBJ2-7; clone size: NA; CDR3 DNA: TGTGCCAGCAGCTTGGGGCAGGGGTGGTACGAGCAGTACTTC; CDR3 protein: CASSLGQGWYEQYF
D gene: TRBD1; V gene: TRBV6-5; J gene: TRBJ1-1; clone size: NA; CDR3 DNA: TGTGCCAGCAGTTGGAACACAGGGGGAACGAGGGGAGCTTTCTTT; CDR3 protein: CASSWNTGGTRGAFF
D gene: NA; V gene: TRBV7-6; J gene: TRBJ2-1; clone size: NA; CDR3 DNA: TGTGCCAGCAGCTTAGTAGGGGCTAACAATGAGCAGTTCTTC; CDR3 protein: CASSLVGANNEQFF
D gene: TRBD2; V gene: TRBV7-6; J gene: TRBJ2-2; clone size: NA; CDR3 DNA: TGTGCCAGCAGCTTGGAGCGGGGGGGCCAAGTCACCGGGGAGCTGTTTTTT; CDR3 protein: CASSLERGGQVTGELFF
D gene: TRBD2; V gene: TRBV19; J gene: TRBJ2-1; clone size: NA; CDR3 DNA: TGTGCCAGTAGTATCCCCGGACTAGCGGGGGGCCGTAGCTCCTACAATGAGCAGTTCTTC; CDR3 protein: CASSIPGLAGGRSSYNEQFF
D gene: NA; V gene: TRBV4-1; J gene: TRBJ2-3; clone size: once; CDR3 DNA: TGCGCCAGCAGCCAAGAAGGGGCTAGCTTGACAGATACGCAGTATTTT; CDR3 protein: CASSQEGASLTDTQYF
D gene: NA; V gene: TRBV27; J gene: TRBJ2-7; clone size: NA; CDR3 DNA: TGTGCCAGCAGTTTAAGTGGACCGAGCTACGAGCAGTACTTC; CDR3 protein: CASSLSGPSYEQYF
D gene: NA; V gene: TRBV6-6; J gene: TRBJ2-2; clone size: NA; CDR3 DNA: TGTGCCAGCAGTTTCCCCCTAGGACATTCTACCGGGGAGCTGTTTTTT; CDR3 protein: CASSFPLGHSTGELFF
D gene: NA; V gene: TRBV6-4; J gene: TRBJ1-2; clone size: NA; CDR3 DNA: TGTGCCAGCAGGGACAGTAACTATGGCTACACCTTC; CDR3 protein: CASRDSNYGYTF
D gene: TRBD1; V gene: TRBV18; J gene: TRBJ1-6; clone size: NA; CDR3 DNA: TGTGCCAGCTCCCGGGACAGGGATAATTCACCCCTCCACTTT; CDR3 protein: CASSRDRDNSPLHF
D gene: NA; V gene: TRBV14; J gene: TRBJ2-2; clone size: NA; CDR3 DNA: TGTGCCAGCAGCCAAGGAAAAGGAGGGGAGCTGTTTTTT; CDR3 protein: CASSQGKGGELFF
D gene: TRBD2; V gene: TRBV7-3; J gene: TRBJ2-2; clone size: NA; CDR3 DNA: TGTGCCAGCAGCTTAACCCTAAGCGGGATGTCCGGGGAGCTGTTTTTT; CDR3 protein: CASSLTLSGMSGELFF
D gene: NA; V gene: TRBV19; J gene: TRBJ2-7; clone size: NA; CDR3 DNA: TGTGCCAGTAGTGGGCCGGGTTACGAGCAGTACTTC; CDR3 protein: CASSGPGYEQYF
D gene: NA; V gene: TRBV6-5; J gene: TRBJ2-6; clone size: NA; CDR3 DNA: TGTGCCAGCAGTTATCCCCAAGGGGCCAACGTCCTGACTTTC; CDR3 protein: CASSYPQGANVLTF
D gene: NA; V gene: TRBV6-4; J gene: TRBJ1-5; clone size: NA; CDR3 DNA: TGTGCCAGCAGTGACTCGGCCAATCAGCCCCAGCATTTT; CDR3 protein: CASSDSANQPQHF
D gene: TRBD2; V gene: TRBV7-9; J gene: TRBJ2-1; clone size: NA; CDR3 DNA: TGTGCCAGCCGCACTAGCGGGGGGGTCAATGAGCAGTTCTTC; CDR3 protein: CASRTSGGVNEQFF
D gene: NA; V gene: TRBV7-6; J gene: TRBJ2-1; clone size: NA; CDR3 DNA: TGTGCCAGCAGCCTGGTCCCCAGCGGGTCGTTGAATGAGCAGTTCTTC; CDR3 protein: CASSLVPSGSLNEQFF
D gene: NA; V gene: TRBV21-1; J gene: TRBJ2-1; clone size: NA; CDR3 DNA: TGTGCCAGTCCTAAAGGGGACTTCTGCTCCTACAATGAGCAGTTCTTC; CDR3 protein: CASPKGDFCSYNEQFF
D gene: TRBD2; V gene: TRBV27; J gene: TRBJ2-5; clone size: NA; CDR3 DNA: TGTGCCAGCAAGAAGACTAGCGGACTCCAAGAGACCCAGTACTTC; CDR3 protein: CASKKTSGLQETQYF
D gene: NA; V gene: TRBV27; J gene: TRBJ2-1; clone size: NA; CDR3 DNA: TGTGCCAGCAGTCCAGACTACAGCTCCTACAATGAGCAGTTCTTC; CDR3 protein: CASSPDYSSYNEQFF
D gene: NA; V gene: TRBV10-3; J gene: TRBJ1-1; clone size: NA; CDR3 DNA: TGTGCCATCTCCGTTTTAGGAGCGAACACTGAAGCTTTCTTT; CDR3 protein: CAISVLGANTEAFF
D gene: TRBD1; V gene: TRBV6-5; J gene: TRBJ2-3; clone size: NA; CDR3 DNA: TGTGCCAGCAGCCAGACAGGGTATTCAGATACGCAGTATTTT; CDR3 protein: CASSQTGYSDTQYF
D gene: NA; V gene: TRBV5-6; J gene: TRBJ2-7; clone size: NA; CDR3 DNA: TGTGCCAGCAGCTTGGCGGGCATGTACGAGCAGTACTTC; CDR3 protein: CASSLAGMYEQYF